The 15 T cell receptor beta chains reported below all come from one sample, sequenced in a study of T cell changes during pregnancy in multiple sclerosis. The method was immunoSEQ multiplex PCR; TCRdb's version includes in-frame clones alone and lacks a portion of them. Here the sample spans tens of thousands of clones, over 80% being singletons. Sequencing used CD8+ T cells from peripheral blood mononuclear cells, obtained in the third trimester of pregnancy. The receptors come from a female donor in good health, enrolled as a control in a pregnancy study.

The rearrangement joins TRBV6-6 to TRBJ1-1; the D is unclear. Germline V lookup: CDR1 MNHNY, CDR2 SVGAGI (reference sequence). This CDR3 spans 16 amino acids. Deletions cut 0 bases from V and 3 bases from J, with 14 bases between. This CDR3 is CASSYSITAGDTEAFF. CDR3 in DNA: TGTGCCAGCAGTTACTCGATTACAGCCGGGGACACTGAAGCTTTCTTT.

This clone has just one count. CDR3 sequence (DNA): TGTGCCAGCAGCTTGGAGAGGGGACAGGGATCTTTTGAAGCTTTCTTT. It is translated as CASSLERGQGSFEAFF. The rearrangement uses TRBV5-6 and TRBJ1-1, with 9 nucleotides matching TRBD1. Per germline, CDR1 SGHDT and CDR2 YYEEEE. This CDR3 region has 16 residues. The trim removed 0 bases at V and 7 bases at J, leaving 10 bases unmatched.

The gene calls are TRBV6-5 and TRBJ2-7; D is possibly TRBD1 (6 bases). CDR3 size: 15 residues. Germline values: CDR1 MNHEY, CDR2 SVGAGI. The ends were cut back, 5 bases at V and 3 bases at J, with 17 bases in the middle. The CDR3 nucleotides are TGTGCCAGCAGTAGCTTTCGGGGACAAAGCTACGAGCAGTACTTC. This encodes CASSSFRGQSYEQYF.

V usage is TRBV11-3 and J usage is TRBJ2-7; 8 bases fit TRBD2. This CDR3 has 16 amino acids. Germline trimming cut 1 base from V and 4 bases from J; bases unmatched to any gene: 9. The germline V gene has CDR1 SGHNT and CDR2 YENEEA. CDR3 nucleotide sequence: TGTGCCAGCAGCTTAGGGGGGGGGACTAGTTCTTACGAGCAGTACTTC. It translates to CASSLGGGTSSYEQYF.

J is TRBJ1-1 and V is TRBV19, with no clear D. The germline V and J ends were trimmed by 8 bases and 4 bases, with 14 bases remaining between them. CDR1 LNHDA and CDR2 SQIVND come from the germline V gene (reference sequence). This CDR3 has 13 amino acids. The DNA for the CDR3 is TGTGCCAGTGACGGGTGGAGCGGCACTGAAGCTTTCTTT. Translation gives CASDGWSGTEAFF.

The chain uses TRBV9 and TRBJ2-1; TRBD1 aligns across 7 bases. Germline CDR1 is SGDLS and CDR2 is YYNGEE. CDR3 length equals 15 residues. After removal of 0 bases from V and 4 bases from J, the junction contained 4 bases not matched to a gene. CDR3 protein: CASSVGDSTYNEQFF. CDR3 DNA: TGTGCCAGCAGCGTAGGGGACAGTACATACAATGAGCAGTTCTTC.

The V gene is TRBV11-2, the J gene TRBJ2-3; possible D gene TRBD2, 6 bases. The germline gives CDR1 SGHAT, CDR2 FQNNGV. The V end lost 2 bases, the J end lost 1 base, and 10 bases lay between the germline ends. CDR3 length equals 15 residues. This CDR3 reads CASSLFTGGTDTQYF. As DNA, the CDR3 is TGTGCCAGCAGCTTATTCACGGGGGGCACAGATACGCAGTATTTT. The full variable domain, completed using reference TRBV11-2 and TRBJ2-3, is EAGVAQSPRYKIIEKRQSVAFWCNPISGHATLYWYQQILGQGPKLLIQFQNNGVVDDSQLPKDRFSAERLKGVDSTLKIQPAKLEDSAVYLCASSLFTGGTDTQYFGPGTRLTVL.

The CDR3 loop reads CASSLLGGNEQFF. The CDR3 DNA reads as TGCGCCAGCAGCCTCCTAGGGGGTAATGAGCAGTTCTTC. The chain recombines TRBV4-1 with TRBJ2-1, with D tentatively TRBD1 (6 bases). CDR1 and CDR2 (germline): MGHRA, YSYEKL. This CDR3 is 13 amino acids long. V was cut by 4 bases and J by 7 bases, with 11 bases left in between.

The gene calls are TRBV7-2 and TRBJ2-3; no definite D call. CDR1 SGHTA and CDR2 FQGNSA come from the germline V gene. V gave up 7 bases and J gave up 2 bases, with 7 bases separating them. This CDR3 is built from 12 residues. Here the CDR3 DNA reads TGTGCCAGCACCAAATTCACAGATACGCAGTATTTT. Translation gives CASTKFTDTQYF.

The CDR3, as DNA: TGTGCCAGCAGCCCCGACAATGAGCAGTTCTTC. Translated, it gives CASSPDNEQFF. This chain links TRBV7-9 with TRBJ2-1; D uncertain. CDR3 length: 11 residues. Trimming removed 5 bases from V and 5 bases from J, with 4 bases in between. CDR1 and CDR2 from the germline V gene are SEHNR and FQNEAQ (reference sequence).

The chain recombines TRBV27 with TRBJ2-5; 9 bases are a match to TRBD2. Germline V gene sequence: CDR1 MNHEY, CDR2 SMNVEV (reference sequence). Trimming took 3 bases from V and 5 from J; bases not matched to a gene: 7. CDR3 length: 15 amino acids. CDR3 sequence reads: CASSLRGGAGETQYF. CDR3 in DNA: TGTGCCAGCAGTTTGCGCGGGGGGGCCGGTGAGACCCAGTACTTC.

The rearrangement joins TRBV27 to TRBJ2-1; TRBD2 matches 11 bases. Germline V CDR1 and CDR2: MNHEY, SMNVEV (reference sequence). This CDR3 comprises 15 residues. With V trimmed by 6 bases and J by 4 bases, 5 bases remained unmatched. Here the CDR3 reads CASRMRTSGYNEQFF. DNA of the CDR3: TGTGCCAGCAGAATGAGGACTAGCGGGTACAATGAGCAGTTCTTC.

V and J are TRBV7-2 and TRBJ2-7; D may be TRBD1 (5 bases). Trimming cost V 3 bases and J 0 bases, with 9 bases left between them. Germline values: CDR1 SGHTA, CDR2 FQGNSA. There are 14 residues in the CDR3. In DNA form, the CDR3 reads TGTGCCAGCAGCTTCATAGGGGACTCCTACGAGCAGTACTTC. Amino acid sequence: CASSFIGDSYEQYF.

This chain links TRBV5-7 with TRBJ1-6; possibly TRBD1 for D (5 bases). TRBV5-7 is an open reading frame, and its role is uncertain. Trimming removed 4 bases at V and 4 bases at J, with 15 bases between. This CDR3 contains 16 residues. The CDR3 region is CASSLGGQGYNSPLHF. The CDR3 bases are TGTGCCAGCAGCCTGGGGGGTCAGGGTTATAATTCACCCCTCCACTTT.

The chain combines TRBV5-4 with TRBJ2-3; tentatively, D is TRBD2 (7 bases). V gave up 3 bases and J gave up 4 bases, with 15 bases separating them. Germline values: CDR1 SGHNT, CDR2 YYREEE (reference sequence). CDR3 length: 15 residues. CDR3 nucleotide sequence: TGTGCCAGCAGCTCCGGAACGGGGGGCCCAGATACGCAGTATTTT. It specifies CASSSGTGGPDTQYF. The whole variable domain, remainder taken from reference TRBV5-4 and TRBJ2-3, is ETGVTQSPTHLIKTRGQQVTLRCSSQSGHNTVSWYQQALGQGPQFIFQYYREEENGRGNFPPRFSGLQFPNYSSELNVNALELDDSALYLCASSSGTGGPDTQYFGPGTRLTVL.